Included here is one T cell receptor beta chain sequence, with context. The sample belongs to a study of PD-1 blockade in classical Hodgkin lymphoma. The V gene lost 7 bases and the J gene lost 6 bases, with 13 bases spanning the gap. CDR3 length: 12 amino acids. Every single patient, without exception, relapsed after autologous stem cell transplantation, and brentuximab vedotin exposure varied. Libraries were prepared by immunoSEQ multiplex PCR; TCRdb keeps only in-frame clonotypes and omits some of them. The profile shows about 13,000 clones, around 90% of them singletons. The clonotype was recovered from a human donor with classical Hodgkin lymphoma. The chain recombines TRBV7-1 with TRBJ2-7; D is unclear. TRBV7-1 is labeled an ORF, and its function is uncertain. The starting material was peripheral blood mononuclear cells (PBMCs), obtained at baseline. CDR3 in amino acids: CASNNGVTEQYF. Written as DNA, the CDR3 is TGTGCCAGCAACAATGGGGTTACCGAGCAGTACTTC.